This T cell receptor beta chain was sequenced during a study of blood T cell repertoires in COVID-19. Germline assignment: CDR1 LNHDA and CDR2 SQIVND (reference sequence). This CDR3 comprises 12 residues. Trimming shortened V by 4 bases and J by 10 bases, and 8 bases separated the two germline ends. The cohort comprised adults aged roughly 18 to 95 years residing in 24 US areas. Cohort 3 recovery required two negative PCRs, clearance, or symptom resolution. Original processing notes: The authors estimated nucleated cell counts from reference gene primer amplification. Sequencing was performed with immunoSEQ multiplex PCR; in TCRdb, only in-frame clones are kept and a portion is missing. Clone size and V and J calls were adopted from that table, with D and trimming inferred from the DNA. This table has about 200,000 clones, about nine tenths appearing once.

Specimen: PBMCs or T cells enriched from blood (not recorded which). The genes are TRBV19 and TRBJ1-6; no definite D call. This TCR derives from a woman under 40 who had recovered from COVID-19. CDR3 protein: CASSRLVSPLHF. CDR3 DNA: TGTGCCAGTAGTAGGCTGGTGTCACCCCTCCACTTT.